The text below deals with one T cell receptor (beta chain). Its target is not known. This sample stems from a study of T-cell memory formation after mild COVID-19. The overall study: TCR clusters were largely donor specific.

General study points: Certain responding clones were present in pre-infection memory, suggesting participation of cross-reactive memory. Whereas later expanders leaned CD4+, clones contracting day 15 to 85 showed a balanced CD4/CD8 makeup.

TCRdb analysed the 5' RACE reads with MiXCR anew, one entry per CDR3 protein. The sample consists of fewer than 700,000 distinct CDR3 sequences, roughly 18% of them appearing once. The J segment lost 5 bases and the V segment lost 4 bases, leaving 7 bases of the junction unmatched. This CDR3 has 15 residues. Germline CDR1 is SGHRS and CDR2 is YFSETQ. The rearrangement uses TRBV5-1 and TRBJ2-2; 8 nucleotides align to TRBD1. The sequence derives from an adult woman who had mild COVID-19 (a few samples of this study predate the infection). Cell type and time point are not known. Sample: PBMCs or a T cell subset sorted from them (not recorded which). The chain's CDR3 is CASSSGTGETGELFF. The CDR3 nucleotides read TGCGCCAGCAGCAGTGGGACAGGAGAGACCGGGGAGCTGTTTTTT.